This T cell receptor beta chain derives from a study of spatial heterogeneity in lung cancer. Study information: More beta-chain than alpha-chain sequences were consistently detected.

Every individual TCR cDNA molecule carried its own unique molecular identifier, which allowed correction of PCR and sequencing errors. TCRdb fed the 5' RACE reads into MiXCR, producing one record per CDR3 protein. The table shows 2,500 to 3,500 distinct CDR3 sequences, with 2.5% to 4% occurring only once. Trimming took 2 bases from V and 5 from J, leaving 9 bases between them. CDR3 length: 13 residues. Per germline, CDR1 DFQATT and CDR2 SNEGSKA (reference sequence). The time point denotes: sample taken at primary tumor resection. Samples came from 65 to 75 TRACERx patients with untreated early-stage lung cancer. Unsorted tumor, nontumor lung tissue or cryopreserved PBMC supplied the whole RNA. This clonotype is judged medium-sized. This beta chain is a stray sequence in a library constructed for alpha chains; its clone size is not meaningful.

Sample: lung tissue, taken at surgery. The rearrangement joins TRBV20-1 to TRBJ1-4; D is perhaps TRBD1 (5 bases). This TCR came from a human donor with early-stage non-small cell lung cancer. The CDR3 nucleotides read TGCAGTGCTAGACGGGCAGGGAATGAAAAACTGTTTTTT. This translates into CSARRAGNEKLFF.